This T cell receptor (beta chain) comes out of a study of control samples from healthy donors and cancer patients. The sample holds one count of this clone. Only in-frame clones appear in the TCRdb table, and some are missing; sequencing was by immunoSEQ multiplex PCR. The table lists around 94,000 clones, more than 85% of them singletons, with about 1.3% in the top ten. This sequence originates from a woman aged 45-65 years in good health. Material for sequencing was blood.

CDR3 bases: TGTGCCAGCAGTTTAATAGCGGGATCCTACAATGAGCAGTTCTTC. Amino acid sequence: CASSLIAGSYNEQFF. The chain links TRBV27 to TRBJ2-1; TRBD2 matches at 8 bases. Germline V gives CDR1 MNHEY, CDR2 SMNVEV (reference sequence). The CDR3 extends over 15 amino acids. V trimming: 2 bases; J trimming: 1 base; junction bases outside the gene matches: 1.